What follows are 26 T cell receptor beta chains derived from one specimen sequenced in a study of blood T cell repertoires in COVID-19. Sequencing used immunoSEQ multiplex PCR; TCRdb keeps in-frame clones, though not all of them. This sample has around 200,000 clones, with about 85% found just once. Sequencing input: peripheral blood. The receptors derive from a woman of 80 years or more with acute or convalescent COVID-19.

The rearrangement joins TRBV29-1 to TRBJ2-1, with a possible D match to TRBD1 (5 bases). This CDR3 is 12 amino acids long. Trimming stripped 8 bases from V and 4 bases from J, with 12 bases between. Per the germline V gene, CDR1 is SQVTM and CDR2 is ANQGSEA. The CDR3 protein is CSPATGYNEQFF. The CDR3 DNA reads TGCAGCCCAGCAACAGGTTACAATGAGCAGTTCTTC.

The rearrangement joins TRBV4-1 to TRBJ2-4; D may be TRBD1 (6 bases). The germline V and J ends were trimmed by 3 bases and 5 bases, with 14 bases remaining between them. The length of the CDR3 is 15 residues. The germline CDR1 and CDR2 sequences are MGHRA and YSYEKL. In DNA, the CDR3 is TGCGCCAGCAGCCAGGCCGGACAGCCAGAAAACATTCAGTACTTC. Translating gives CASSQAGQPENIQYF.

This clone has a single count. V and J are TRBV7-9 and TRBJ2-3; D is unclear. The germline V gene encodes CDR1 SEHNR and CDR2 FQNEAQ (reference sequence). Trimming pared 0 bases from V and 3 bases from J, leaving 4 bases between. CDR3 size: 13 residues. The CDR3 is CASSLAATDTQYF. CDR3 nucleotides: TGTGCCAGCAGCTTAGCGGCTACAGATACGCAGTATTTT.

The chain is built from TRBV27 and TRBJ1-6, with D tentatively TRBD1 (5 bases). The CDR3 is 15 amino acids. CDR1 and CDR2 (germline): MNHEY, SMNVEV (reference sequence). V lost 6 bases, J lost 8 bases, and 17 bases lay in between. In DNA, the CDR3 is TGTGCCAGCAGATCACAGACAGCAACCCATTCACCCCTCCACTTT. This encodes CASRSQTATHSPLHF.

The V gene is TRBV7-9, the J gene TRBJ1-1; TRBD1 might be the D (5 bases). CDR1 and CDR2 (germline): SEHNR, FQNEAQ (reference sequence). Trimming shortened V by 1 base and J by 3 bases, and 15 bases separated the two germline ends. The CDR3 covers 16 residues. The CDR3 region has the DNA TGTGCCAGCAGCTTAGTCCTAACTTGGGGGGACACTGAAGCTTTCTTT. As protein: CASSLVLTWGDTEAFF.

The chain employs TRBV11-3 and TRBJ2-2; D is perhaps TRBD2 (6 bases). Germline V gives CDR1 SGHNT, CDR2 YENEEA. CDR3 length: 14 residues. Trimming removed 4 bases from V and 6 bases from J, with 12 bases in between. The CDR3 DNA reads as TGTGCCAGCAGCTCGAGGCGGGGAGCCGGGGAGCTGTTTTTT. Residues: CASSSRRGAGELFF.

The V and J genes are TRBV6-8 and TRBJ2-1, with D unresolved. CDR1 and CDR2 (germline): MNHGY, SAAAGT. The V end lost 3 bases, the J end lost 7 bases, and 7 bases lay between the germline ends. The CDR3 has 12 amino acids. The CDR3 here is CASSYTANEQFF. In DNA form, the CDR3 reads TGTGCCAGCAGTTATACAGCTAATGAGCAGTTCTTC.

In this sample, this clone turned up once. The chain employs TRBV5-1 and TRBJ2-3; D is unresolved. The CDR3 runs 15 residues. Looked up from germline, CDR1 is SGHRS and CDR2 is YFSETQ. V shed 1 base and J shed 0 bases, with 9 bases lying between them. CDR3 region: CASSLSGRSTDTQYF. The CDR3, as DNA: TGCGCCAGCAGCTTGAGTGGCAGAAGCACAGATACGCAGTATTTT.

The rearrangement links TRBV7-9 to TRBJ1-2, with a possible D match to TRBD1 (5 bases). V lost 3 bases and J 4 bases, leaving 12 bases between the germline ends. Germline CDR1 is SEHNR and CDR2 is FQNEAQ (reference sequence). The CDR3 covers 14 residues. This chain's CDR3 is CASSFQGPAYGYTF. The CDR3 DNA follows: TGTGCCAGCAGCTTCCAGGGTCCAGCCTATGGCTACACCTTC. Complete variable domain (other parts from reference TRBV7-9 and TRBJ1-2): DTGVSQNPRHKITKRGQNVTFRCDPISEHNRLYWYRQTLGQGPEFLTYFQNEAQLEKSRLLSDRFSAERPKGSFSTLEIQRTEQGDSAMYLCASSFQGPAYGYTFGSGTRLTVV.

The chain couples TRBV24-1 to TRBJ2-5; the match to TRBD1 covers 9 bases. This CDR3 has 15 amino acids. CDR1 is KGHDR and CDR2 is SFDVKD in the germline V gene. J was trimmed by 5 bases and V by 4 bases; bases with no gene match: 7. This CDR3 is CATSDPNRGRETQYF. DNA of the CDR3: TGTGCCACCAGTGACCCAAACAGGGGGCGTGAGACCCAGTACTTC.

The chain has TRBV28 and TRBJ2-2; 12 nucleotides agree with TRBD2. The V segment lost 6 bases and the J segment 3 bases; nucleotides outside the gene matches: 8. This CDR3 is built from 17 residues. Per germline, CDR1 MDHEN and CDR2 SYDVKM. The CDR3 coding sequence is TGTGCCAGCAGCCCACCGACTAGCGGGAGCGACACCGGGGAGCTGTTTTTT. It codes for CASSPPTSGSDTGELFF. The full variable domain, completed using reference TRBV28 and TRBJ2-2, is DVKVTQSSRYLVKRTGEKVFLECVQDMDHENMFWYRQDPGLGLRLIYFSYDVKMKEKGDIPEGYSVSREKKERFSLILESASTNQTSMYLCASSPPTSGSDTGELFFGEGSRLTVL.

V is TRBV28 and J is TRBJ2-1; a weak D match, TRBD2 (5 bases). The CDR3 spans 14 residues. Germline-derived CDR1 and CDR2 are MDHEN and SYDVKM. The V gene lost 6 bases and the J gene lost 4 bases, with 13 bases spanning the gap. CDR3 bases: TGTGCCAGCAGCCCGGACTGGAAATACAATGAGCAGTTCTTC. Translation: CASSPDWKYNEQFF. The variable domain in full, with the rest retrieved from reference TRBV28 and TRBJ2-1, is DVKVTQSSRYLVKRTGEKVFLECVQDMDHENMFWYRQDPGLGLRLIYFSYDVKMKEKGDIPEGYSVSREKKERFSLILESASTNQTSMYLCASSPDWKYNEQFFGPGTRLTVL.

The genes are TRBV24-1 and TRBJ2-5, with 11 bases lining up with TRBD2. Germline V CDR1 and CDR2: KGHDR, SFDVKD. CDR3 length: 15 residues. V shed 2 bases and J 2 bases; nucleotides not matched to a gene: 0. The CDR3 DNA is TGTGCCACCAGTGATTGGACTAGCGGGCAAGAGACCCAGTACTTC. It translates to CATSDWTSGQETQYF.

As DNA, the CDR3 is TGTGCCAGCAGTTCAAAGGGGACTAGCGGGAGGGTTGGGTTCTTC. Translation gives CASSSKGTSGRVGFF. The chain links TRBV27 to TRBJ2-1; 16 bases are a match to TRBD2. Trimming at V came to 4 bases and at J to 15 bases, leaving 9 bases not matched to a gene. This CDR3 spans 15 amino acids. Germline V gene lookup returns CDR1 MNHEY and CDR2 SMNVEV (reference sequence).

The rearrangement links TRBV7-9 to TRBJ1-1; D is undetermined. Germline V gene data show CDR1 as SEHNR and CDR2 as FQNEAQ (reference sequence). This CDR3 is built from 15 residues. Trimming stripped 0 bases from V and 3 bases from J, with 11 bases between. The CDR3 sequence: CASSLARGGDTEAFF. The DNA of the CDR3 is TGTGCCAGCAGCTTAGCGCGGGGAGGTGACACTGAAGCTTTCTTT.

The CDR3 DNA follows: TGTGCCAGCAGCTTTACCGACAGGGTAGGCGGCTACACCTTC. Its translation is CASSFTDRVGGYTF. The chain is built from TRBV7-9 and TRBJ1-2; 7 bases are shared with TRBD1. The CDR3 is 14 amino acids. The germline V gene has CDR1 SEHNR and CDR2 FQNEAQ (reference sequence). V lost 3 bases and J lost 8; bases outside the gene matches: 9.

CDR3 amino acids: CASSLKQDTEAFF. The CDR3 DNA reads as TGCGCCAGCAGCTTAAAGCAGGACACTGAAGCTTTCTTT. The genes are TRBV5-1 and TRBJ1-1; no definite D call. The CDR3 covers 13 residues. The ends were cut back, 2 bases at V and 3 bases at J, with 8 bases in the middle. The germline gives CDR1 SGHRS, CDR2 YFSETQ.

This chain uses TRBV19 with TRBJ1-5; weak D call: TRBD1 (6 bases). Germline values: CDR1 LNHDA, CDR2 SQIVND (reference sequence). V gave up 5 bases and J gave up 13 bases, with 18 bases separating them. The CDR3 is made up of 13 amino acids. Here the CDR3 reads CASSFWRAQGQHF. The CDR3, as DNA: TGTGCCAGTAGTTTTTGGCGGGCCCAGGGGCAGCATTTT.

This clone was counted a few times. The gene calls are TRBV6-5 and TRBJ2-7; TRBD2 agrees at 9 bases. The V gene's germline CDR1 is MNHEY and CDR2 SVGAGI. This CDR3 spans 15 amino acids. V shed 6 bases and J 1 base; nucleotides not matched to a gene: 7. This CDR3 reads CASRILAGESYEQYF. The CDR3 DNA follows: TGTGCCAGCAGAATCTTAGCGGGAGAGTCCTACGAGCAGTACTTC.

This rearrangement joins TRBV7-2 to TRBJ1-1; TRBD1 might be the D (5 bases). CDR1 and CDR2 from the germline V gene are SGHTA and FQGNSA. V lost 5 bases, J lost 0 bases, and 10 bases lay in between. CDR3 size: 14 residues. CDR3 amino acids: CASSPGRVNTEAFF. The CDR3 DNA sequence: TGTGCCAGCAGCCCAGGGAGGGTGAACACTGAAGCTTTCTTT. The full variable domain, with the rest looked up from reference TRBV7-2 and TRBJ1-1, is GAGVSQSPSNKVTEKGKDVELRCDPISGHTALYWYRQSLGQGLEFLIYFQGNSAPDKSGLPSDRFSAERTGGSVSTLTIQRTQQEDSAVYLCASSPGRVNTEAFFGQGTRLTVV.

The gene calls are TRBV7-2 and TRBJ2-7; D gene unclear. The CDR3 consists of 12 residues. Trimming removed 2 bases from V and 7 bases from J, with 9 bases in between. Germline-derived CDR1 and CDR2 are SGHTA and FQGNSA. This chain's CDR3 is CASSLSRTEQYF. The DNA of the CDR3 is TGTGCCAGCAGCTTAAGCCGTACGGAGCAGTACTTC.

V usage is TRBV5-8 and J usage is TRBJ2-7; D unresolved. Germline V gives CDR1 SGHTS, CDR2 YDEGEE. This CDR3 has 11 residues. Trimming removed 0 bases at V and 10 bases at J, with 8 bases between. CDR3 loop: CASSLGSFQYF. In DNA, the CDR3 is TGTGCCAGCAGCTTGGGTTCCTTCCAGTACTTC.

CDR3 in amino acids: CASSLGGVDEQYF. The DNA of the CDR3 is TGTGCCAGCAGTTTAGGGGGGGTTGACGAGCAGTACTTC. The chain links TRBV28 to TRBJ2-7, with 7 bases fitting TRBD2. From germline, CDR1 is MDHEN and CDR2 SYDVKM. V gave up 2 bases and J gave up 5 bases; unmatched junction bases: 3. The CDR3 contains 13 residues.

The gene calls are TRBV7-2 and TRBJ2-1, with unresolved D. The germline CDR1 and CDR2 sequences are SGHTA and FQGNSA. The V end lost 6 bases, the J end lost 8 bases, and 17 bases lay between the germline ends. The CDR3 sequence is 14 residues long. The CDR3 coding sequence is TGTGCCAGCAGACCAGCCCTAGTGATGGATGAGCAGTTCTTC. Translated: CASRPALVMDEQFF.

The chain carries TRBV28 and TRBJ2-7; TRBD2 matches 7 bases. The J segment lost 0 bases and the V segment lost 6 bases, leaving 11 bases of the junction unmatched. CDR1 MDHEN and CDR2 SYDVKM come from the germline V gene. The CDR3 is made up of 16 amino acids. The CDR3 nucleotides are TGTGCCAGCAGCTCCCTTGGGGGGGTAATCTCCTACGAGCAGTACTTC. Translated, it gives CASSSLGGVISYEQYF.

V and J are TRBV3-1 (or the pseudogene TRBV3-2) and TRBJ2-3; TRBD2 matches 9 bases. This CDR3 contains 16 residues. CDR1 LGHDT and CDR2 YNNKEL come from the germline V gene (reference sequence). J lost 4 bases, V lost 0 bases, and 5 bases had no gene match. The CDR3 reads CASSQDRAGGPDTQYF. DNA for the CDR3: TGTGCCAGCAGCCAAGATAGGGCGGGAGGGCCAGATACGCAGTATTTT.